A single sample gave rise to the 15 T cell receptor beta chains below, sequenced in a study of cytomegalovirus exposure and HLA in healthy donors. Researchers ran the PCR with 60 Vbeta and 13 Jbeta primers. Profiled with immunoSEQ multiplex PCR; TCRdb holds only in-frame clones, not every one. The sample carries approximately 170,000 clones, 76% recorded once. Specimen: PBMCs. The receptor set was obtained from a female donor in good health and CMV-seronegative.

The gene calls are TRBV4-1 and TRBJ1-2; a weak D match, TRBD1 (6 bases). This CDR3 has 16 residues. Germline V gene sequence: CDR1 MGHRA, CDR2 YSYEKL. Trimming removed 1 base from V and 0 bases from J, with 12 bases in between. The CDR3 region has the DNA TGCGCCAGCAGCCAAGGTCTGACAGGAACTAACTATGGCTACACCTTC. Protein sequence: CASSQGLTGTNYGYTF.

This clone occurred once. This chain uses TRBV30 with TRBJ1-1, with 7 positions matching TRBD1. The CDR3 extends over 13 amino acids. Germline V lookup: CDR1 GTSNPN, CDR2 SVGIG (reference sequence). With 2 bases clipped from V and 5 bases from J, the junction kept 5 bases outside the gene matches. CDR3 DNA: TGTGCCTGGAGTAGACAGGGAGGAACTGAAGCTTTCTTT. It codes for CAWSRQGGTEAFF. The complete variable domain, with remaining parts taken from reference TRBV30 and TRBJ1-1, reads SQTIHQWPATLVQPVGSPLSLECTVEGTSNPNLYWYRQAAGRGLQLLFYSVGIGQISSEVPQNLSASRPQDRQFILSSKKLLLSDSGFYLCAWSRQGGTEAFFGQGTRLTVV.

The J gene is TRBJ2-3, the V gene TRBV19, with TRBD2 matching over 11 bases. V lost 5 bases to trimming and J lost 5 bases; unmatched junction nucleotides: 6. The CDR3 spans 15 residues. Germline V gene sequence: CDR1 LNHDA, CDR2 SQIVND (reference sequence). This CDR3 reads CASSLSGRAQDTQYF. CDR3 DNA sequence: TGTGCCAGTAGTCTTAGCGGGAGGGCCCAAGATACGCAGTATTTT.

This sequence joins TRBV6-5 and TRBJ2-7; 9 bases line up with TRBD2. Germline V gene sequence: CDR1 MNHEY, CDR2 SVGAGI. The V gene end was trimmed by 2 bases and the J gene end by 6 bases; junction bases not matched to a gene: 11. The CDR3 has 16 amino acids. The chain's CDR3 is CASSYQTGGGAFEQYF. Written as DNA, the CDR3 is TGTGCCAGCAGTTACCAAACGGGCGGGGGGGCCTTCGAGCAGTACTTC.

This clone was counted between two and nine times. In DNA form, the CDR3 reads TGTGCCAGCAGTTACGACAATACCGGGGAGCTGTTTTTT. This translates into CASSYDNTGELFF. The genes are TRBV6-5 and TRBJ2-2; D not certain. Trimming stripped 2 bases from V and 5 bases from J, with 6 bases between. Looked up from germline, CDR1 is MNHEY and CDR2 is SVGAGI. This CDR3 is built from 13 residues.

The chain links TRBV7-2 to TRBJ1-1; a weak D match, TRBD1 (5 bases). Trimming removed 0 bases at V and 1 base at J, with 15 bases between. The CDR3 runs 17 residues. CDR1 and CDR2 from the germline V gene are SGHTA and FQGNSA. The CDR3 is CASSLAAGLRGNTEAFF. The CDR3 DNA follows: TGTGCCAGCAGCTTAGCTGCGGGATTGAGGGGGAACACTGAAGCTTTCTTT.

The rearrangement links TRBV30 to TRBJ1-5; TRBD1 agrees at 7 bases. V was pared by 2 bases and J by 2 bases, with 3 bases of the junction left unmatched. Germline V CDR1 and CDR2: GTSNPN, SVGIG (reference sequence). The CDR3 consists of 14 residues. This CDR3 reads CAWSTQGGNQPQHF. For the CDR3, the DNA is TGTGCCTGGAGTACCCAGGGGGGCAATCAGCCCCAGCATTTT.

The rearrangement joins TRBV5-1 to TRBJ2-3; perhaps TRBD1 as D (5 bases). Germline assignment: CDR1 SGHRS and CDR2 YFSETQ. The CDR3 runs to 14 residues. V was clipped by 2 bases and J by 4 bases, with 11 bases between them. CDR3 sequence reads: CASSFTGFSDTQYF. CDR3 in DNA: TGCGCCAGCAGCTTCACAGGTTTTTCAGATACGCAGTATTTT.

In this sample, this clone turned up once. Germline is not matched at one junction end, which may reflect a read error. The chain has TRBV6-1 and TRBJ2-7, with D tentatively TRBD2 (6 bases). The CDR3 is 11 residues long. Germline V gene lookup returns CDR1 MNHNS and CDR2 SASEGT. The chain's CDR3 is CASSEGGGGDF. In DNA, the CDR3 is TGTGCCAGCAGTGAAGGAGGAGGCGGGGACTTC.

The chain has TRBV5-6 and TRBJ1-3; D perhaps matches TRBD1 (5 bases). CDR3 size: 16 residues. The ends were cut back, 2 bases at V and 1 base at J, with 13 bases in the middle. Per germline, CDR1 SGHDT and CDR2 YYEEEE. The DNA for the CDR3 is TGTGCCAGCAGCTTAAATCCAGGGTCGTCTGGAAACACCATATATTTT. It translates to CASSLNPGSSGNTIYF.

CDR3 sequence (DNA): TGTGCCAGCACCCGGGGGAATGAGCAGTTCTTC. Its translation: CASTRGNEQFF. V usage is TRBV11-1 and J usage is TRBJ2-1; a possible D gene is TRBD2 (6 bases). The CDR3 is 11 residues long. V was clipped by 7 bases and J by 7 bases, with 8 bases between them. CDR1 and CDR2 (germline): SGHAT, FQDESV (reference sequence).

CDR3 coding DNA: TGTGCCAGCTCAACGACAGGGGGCGCGTACACTGAAGCTTTCTTT. Translation gives CASSTTGGAYTEAFF. The rearrangement joins TRBV18 to TRBJ1-1; 10 positions agree with TRBD1. The V segment lost 5 bases and the J segment 3 bases; nucleotides outside the gene matches: 6. This CDR3 has 15 amino acids. Germline values: CDR1 KGHSH, CDR2 LQKENI.

V usage is TRBV18 and J usage is TRBJ1-3; D not resolved. Trimming stripped 0 bases from V and 4 bases from J, with 10 bases between. Germline assignment: CDR1 KGHSH and CDR2 LQKENI. The CDR3 is made up of 15 amino acids. Here the CDR3 DNA reads TGTGCCAGCTCACCACCGCGCGGGGTGGGAAACACCATATATTTT. Its protein product is CASSPPRGVGNTIYF.

This chain joins TRBV18 and TRBJ2-2; possible D gene TRBD2, 5 bases. CDR3 length equals 16 residues. The V gene lost 3 bases and the J gene lost 4 bases, with 15 bases spanning the gap. The V gene's germline CDR1 is KGHSH and CDR2 LQKENI. CDR3 DNA sequence: TGTGCCAGCTCACCCTGGACTGTAGGTGCCACCGGGGAGCTGTTTTTT. Its protein is CASSPWTVGATGELFF.

V is TRBV2 and J is TRBJ2-5; 8 bases match TRBD1. The end of the DNA aligns better with TRBJ2-7, so the J call may be wrong. Germline V gene lookup returns CDR1 SNHLY and CDR2 FYNNEI. The CDR3 is 14 amino acids. CDR3 loop: CASSATGVAYEQYF. DNA of the CDR3: TGTGCCAGCAGTGCGACAGGGGTGGCCTACGAGCAGTACTTC.